This T cell receptor beta chain was documented in a study of blood T cell repertoires in COVID-19. In the study overall: Collection of acute and convalescent COVID-19 samples took place in the United States, Italy and Spain.

This clone has more than one count but fewer than ten. Sequencing used immunoSEQ multiplex PCR; TCRdb keeps in-frame clones, though not all of them. This sample yields under 300,000 clones, of which 75% to 90% are seen a single time; 1.5% to 2% belongs to the top ten. This CDR3 is built from 14 residues. V was shortened by 0 bases and J by 5 bases, with 12 bases between the two germline ends. Per the germline V gene, CDR1 is SGHNT and CDR2 is YYREEE (reference sequence). The origin of this receptor is a woman in her forties or fifties who had recovered from COVID-19. The genes are TRBV5-4 and TRBJ2-7, with D tentatively TRBD2 (5 bases). The sample comprised PBMCs or T cells enriched from blood (not recorded which). The CDR3, as DNA: TGTGCCAGCAGCTTGGGCCAGCGGCGAAACGAGCAGTACTTC. This translates into CASSLGQRRNEQYF.